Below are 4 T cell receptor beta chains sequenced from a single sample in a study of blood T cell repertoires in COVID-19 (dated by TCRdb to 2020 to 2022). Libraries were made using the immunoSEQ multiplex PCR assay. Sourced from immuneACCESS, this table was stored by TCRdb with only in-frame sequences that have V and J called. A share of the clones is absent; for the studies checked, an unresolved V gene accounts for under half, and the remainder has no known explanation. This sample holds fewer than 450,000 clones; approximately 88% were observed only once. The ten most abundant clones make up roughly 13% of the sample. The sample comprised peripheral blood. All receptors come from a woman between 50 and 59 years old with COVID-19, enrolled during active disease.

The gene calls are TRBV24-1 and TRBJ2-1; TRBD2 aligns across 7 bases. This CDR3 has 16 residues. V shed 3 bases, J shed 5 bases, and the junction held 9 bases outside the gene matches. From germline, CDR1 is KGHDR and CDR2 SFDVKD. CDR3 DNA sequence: TGTGCCACCAGTGATCCCGGGACTACGAATAACAATGAGCAGTTCTTC. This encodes CATSDPGTTNNNEQFF.

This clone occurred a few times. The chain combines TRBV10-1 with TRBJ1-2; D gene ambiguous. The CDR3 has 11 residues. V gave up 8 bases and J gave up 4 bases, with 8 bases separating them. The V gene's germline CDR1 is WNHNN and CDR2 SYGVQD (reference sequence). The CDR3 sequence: CASSTVYGYTF. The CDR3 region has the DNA TGCGCCAGCTCTACAGTCTATGGCTACACCTTC.

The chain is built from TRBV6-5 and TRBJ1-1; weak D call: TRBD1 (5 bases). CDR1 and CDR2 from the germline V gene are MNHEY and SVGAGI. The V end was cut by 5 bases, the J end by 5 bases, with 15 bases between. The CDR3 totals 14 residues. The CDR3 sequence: CASSPSGGETEAFF. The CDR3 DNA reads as TGTGCCAGCAGTCCGAGTGGGGGGGAGACTGAAGCTTTCTTT.

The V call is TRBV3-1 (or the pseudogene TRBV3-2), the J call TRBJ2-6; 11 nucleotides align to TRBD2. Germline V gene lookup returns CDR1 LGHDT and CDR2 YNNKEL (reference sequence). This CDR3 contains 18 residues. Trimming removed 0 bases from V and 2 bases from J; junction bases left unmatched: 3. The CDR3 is CASSQDRGLAAGANVLTF. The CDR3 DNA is TGTGCCAGCAGCCAAGATCGGGGACTAGCGGCTGGGGCCAACGTCCTGACTTTC.